This T cell receptor (beta chain) was identified in a study of T cell repertoires in cytomegalovirus infection. This CDR3 region has 15 residues. Germline-derived CDR1 and CDR2 are DFQATT and SNEGSKA (reference sequence). Trimming shortened V by 2 bases and J by 10 bases, and 18 bases separated the two germline ends. From the reads, TCRdb called clonotypes with MiXCR, one entry per CDR3 protein. The sample carries under 70,000 distinct CDR3 sequences, around 33% recorded once. Turning to this clonotype: What it binds is unknown.

The clonotype originates from a human donor in good health (CMV status not recorded). Some clones in this sample may be carry-over from other donors' samples. The sequenced material came from PBMCs, sequenced either directly or after in vitro stimulation (not recorded which). The V gene is TRBV20-1, the J gene TRBJ1-6; D not resolved. The chain's CDR3 is CSARRASPIKSPLHF. CDR3 DNA: TGCAGTGCTAGAAGGGCCAGCCCAATTAAATCACCCCTCCACTTT.